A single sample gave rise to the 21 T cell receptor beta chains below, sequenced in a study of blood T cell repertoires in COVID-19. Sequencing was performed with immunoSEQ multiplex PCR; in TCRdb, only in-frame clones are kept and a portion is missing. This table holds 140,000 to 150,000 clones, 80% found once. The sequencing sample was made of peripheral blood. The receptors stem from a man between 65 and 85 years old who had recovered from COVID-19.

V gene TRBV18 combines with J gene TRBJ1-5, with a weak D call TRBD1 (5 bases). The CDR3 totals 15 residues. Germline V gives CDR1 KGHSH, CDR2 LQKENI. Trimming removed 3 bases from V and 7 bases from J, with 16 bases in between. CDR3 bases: TGTGCCAGCTCACCGAGAGACAGTAACCTACAGCCCCAGCATTTT. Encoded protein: CASSPRDSNLQPQHF.

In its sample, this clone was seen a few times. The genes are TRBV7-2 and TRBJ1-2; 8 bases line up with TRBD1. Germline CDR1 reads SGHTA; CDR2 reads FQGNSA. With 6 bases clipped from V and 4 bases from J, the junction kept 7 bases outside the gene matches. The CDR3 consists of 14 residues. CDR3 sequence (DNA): TGTGCCAGCAGAGAAGCCGGGACAGGCTATGGCTACACCTTC. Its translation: CASREAGTGYGYTF.

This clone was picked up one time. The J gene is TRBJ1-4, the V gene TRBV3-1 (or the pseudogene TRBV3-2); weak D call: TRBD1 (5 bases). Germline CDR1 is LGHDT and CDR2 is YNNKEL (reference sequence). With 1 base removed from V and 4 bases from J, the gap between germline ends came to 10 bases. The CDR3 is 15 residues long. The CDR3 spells CASSQVTGSNEKLFF. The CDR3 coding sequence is TGTGCCAGCAGCCAAGTAACAGGAAGTAATGAAAAACTGTTTTTT.

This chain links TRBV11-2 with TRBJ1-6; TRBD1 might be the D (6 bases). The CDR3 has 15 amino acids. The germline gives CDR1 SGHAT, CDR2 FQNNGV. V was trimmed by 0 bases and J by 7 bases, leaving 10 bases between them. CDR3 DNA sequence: TGTGCCAGCAGCTTAGATCGGGGGGCGAATTCACCCCTCCACTTT. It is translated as CASSLDRGANSPLHF.

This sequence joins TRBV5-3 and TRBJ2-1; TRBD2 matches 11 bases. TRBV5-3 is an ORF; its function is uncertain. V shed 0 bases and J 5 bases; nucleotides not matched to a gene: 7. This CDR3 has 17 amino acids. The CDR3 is CARSLARLAGRDNEQFF. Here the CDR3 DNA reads TGTGCCAGAAGCTTGGCCCGACTAGCGGGAAGGGACAATGAGCAGTTCTTC.

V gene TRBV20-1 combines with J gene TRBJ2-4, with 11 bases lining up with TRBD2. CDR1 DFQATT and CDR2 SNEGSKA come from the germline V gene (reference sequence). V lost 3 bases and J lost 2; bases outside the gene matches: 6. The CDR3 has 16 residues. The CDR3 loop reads CSASAPTSGTKNIQYF. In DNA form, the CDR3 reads TGCAGTGCTAGTGCCCCGACTAGCGGGACCAAAAACATTCAGTACTTC.

This chain's CDR3 is CASSLEIQNEQFF. The CDR3 DNA follows: TGTGCCAGCAGTTTAGAGATACAGAATGAGCAGTTCTTC. The chain is built from TRBV12-3 or TRBV12-4 and TRBJ2-1; D is ambiguous. V was clipped by 1 base and J by 7 bases, with 8 bases between them. The CDR3 loop spans 13 amino acids.

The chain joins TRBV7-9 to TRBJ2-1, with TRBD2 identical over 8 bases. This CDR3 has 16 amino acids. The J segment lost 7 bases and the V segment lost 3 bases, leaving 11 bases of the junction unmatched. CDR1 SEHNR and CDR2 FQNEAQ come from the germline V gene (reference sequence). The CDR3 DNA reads TGTGCCAGCAGCTTCCAAGCGGGAGTCGACGGGAATGAGCAGTTCTTC. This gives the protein CASSFQAGVDGNEQFF.

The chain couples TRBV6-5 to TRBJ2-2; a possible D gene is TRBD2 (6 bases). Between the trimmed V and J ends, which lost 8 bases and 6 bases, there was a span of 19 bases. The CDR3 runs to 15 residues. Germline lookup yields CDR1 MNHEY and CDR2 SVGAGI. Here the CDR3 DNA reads TGTGCCAGCGGAGGGGATTTACGGGATGCCGGGGAGCTGTTTTTT. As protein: CASGGDLRDAGELFF.

This chain's CDR3 is CASSPDRRYMYF. The CDR3 bases are TGTGCCAGCAGCCCGGACAGGCGGTATATGTATTTT. The chain carries TRBV5-6 and TRBJ2-3; TRBD1 matches 7 bases. V lost 4 bases and J lost 14; bases outside the gene matches: 10. The CDR3 is 12 residues long. CDR1 SGHDT and CDR2 YYEEEE come from the germline V gene.

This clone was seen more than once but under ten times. In DNA, the CDR3 is TGTGCCAGTAGGTTCAAAGACTGGGGCACAGATACGCAGTATTTT. Translated, it gives CASRFKDWGTDTQYF. V usage is TRBV19 and J usage is TRBJ2-3; D is ambiguous. CDR3 length equals 15 residues. Trimming left V 6 bases short and J 1 base short, with 14 bases between. Germline V CDR1 and CDR2: LNHDA, SQIVND (reference sequence).

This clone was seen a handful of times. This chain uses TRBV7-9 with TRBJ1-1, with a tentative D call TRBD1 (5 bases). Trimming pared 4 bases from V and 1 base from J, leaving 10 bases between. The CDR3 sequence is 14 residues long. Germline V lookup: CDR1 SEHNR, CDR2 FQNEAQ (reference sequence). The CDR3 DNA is TGTGCCAGCAGCTCCTCGGACACGAACACTGAAGCTTTCTTT. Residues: CASSSSDTNTEAFF.

In DNA, the CDR3 is TGTGCCAGCAGCTCCCGGACTAGCGGGAGGGGACTTTACAATGAGCAGTTCTTC. Translating gives CASSSRTSGRGLYNEQFF. V and J are TRBV7-9 and TRBJ2-1; the match to TRBD2 covers 15 bases. Unmatched junction bases numbered 8, after V lost 4 bases and J lost 4 bases. The CDR3 runs to 18 residues. Germline V CDR1 and CDR2: SEHNR, FQNEAQ (reference sequence).

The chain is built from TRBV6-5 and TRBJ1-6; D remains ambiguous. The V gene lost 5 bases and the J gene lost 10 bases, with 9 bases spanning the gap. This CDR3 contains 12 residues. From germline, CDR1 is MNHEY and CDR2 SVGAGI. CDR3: CASSPVASPLHF. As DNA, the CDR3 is TGTGCCAGCAGTCCAGTGGCCTCACCCCTCCACTTT.

Here the CDR3 DNA reads TGTGCCGGCCGGACTAGCGGGAAAGCCTACAATGAGCAGTTCTTC. Its translation: CAGRTSGKAYNEQFF. V and J are TRBV2 and TRBJ2-1; 12 bases map to TRBD2. CDR3 size: 15 residues. V lost 11 bases, J lost 2 bases, and 7 bases stayed unmatched. Germline assignment: CDR1 SNHLY and CDR2 FYNNEI.

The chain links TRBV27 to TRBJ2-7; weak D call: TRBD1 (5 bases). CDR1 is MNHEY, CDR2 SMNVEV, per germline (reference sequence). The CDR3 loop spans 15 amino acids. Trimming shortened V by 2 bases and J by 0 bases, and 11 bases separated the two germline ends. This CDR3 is CASSLMYRSSYEQYF. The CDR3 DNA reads TGTGCCAGCAGTTTAATGTACAGGAGCTCCTACGAGCAGTACTTC.

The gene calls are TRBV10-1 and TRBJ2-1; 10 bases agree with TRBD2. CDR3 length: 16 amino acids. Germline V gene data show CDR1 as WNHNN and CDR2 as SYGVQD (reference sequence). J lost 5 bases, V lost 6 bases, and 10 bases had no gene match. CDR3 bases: TGCGCCAGCAGCTATCTGGGGCTAGCGGGAGACAATGAGCAGTTCTTC. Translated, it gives CASSYLGLAGDNEQFF.

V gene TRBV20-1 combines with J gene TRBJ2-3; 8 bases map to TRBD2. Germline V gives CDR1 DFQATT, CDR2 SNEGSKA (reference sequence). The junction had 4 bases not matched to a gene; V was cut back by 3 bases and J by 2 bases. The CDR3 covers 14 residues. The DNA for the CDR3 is TGCAGTGCTAGTTTAGCGGGGAACACAGATACGCAGTATTTT. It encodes CSASLAGNTDTQYF.

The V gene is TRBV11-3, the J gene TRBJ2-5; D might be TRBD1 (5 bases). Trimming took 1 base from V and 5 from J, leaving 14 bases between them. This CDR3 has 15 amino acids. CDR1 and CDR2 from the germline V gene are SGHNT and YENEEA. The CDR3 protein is CASSLGSQGQETQYF. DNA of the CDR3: TGTGCCAGCAGCTTAGGGAGTCAGGGCCAGGAGACCCAGTACTTC. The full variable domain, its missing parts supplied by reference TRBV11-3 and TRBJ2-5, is EAGVVQSPRYKIIEKKQPVAFWCNPISGHNTLYWYLQNLGQGPELLIRYENEEAVDDSQLPKDRFSAERLKGVDSTLKIQPAELGDSAVYLCASSLGSQGQETQYFGPGTRLLVL.

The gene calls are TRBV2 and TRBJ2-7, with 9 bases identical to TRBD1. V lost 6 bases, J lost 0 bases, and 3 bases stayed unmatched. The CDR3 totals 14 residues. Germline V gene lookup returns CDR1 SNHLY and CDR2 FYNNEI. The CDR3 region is CASRDRGNSYEQYF. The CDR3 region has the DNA TGTGCCAGCAGGGACAGGGGAAACTCCTACGAGCAGTACTTC.

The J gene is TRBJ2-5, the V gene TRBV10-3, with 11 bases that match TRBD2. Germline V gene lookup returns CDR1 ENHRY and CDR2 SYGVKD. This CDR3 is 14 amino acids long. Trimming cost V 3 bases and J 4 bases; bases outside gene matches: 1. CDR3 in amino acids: CAISDLAGGETQYF. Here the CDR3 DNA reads TGTGCCATCAGTGACCTAGCGGGAGGAGAGACCCAGTACTTC.